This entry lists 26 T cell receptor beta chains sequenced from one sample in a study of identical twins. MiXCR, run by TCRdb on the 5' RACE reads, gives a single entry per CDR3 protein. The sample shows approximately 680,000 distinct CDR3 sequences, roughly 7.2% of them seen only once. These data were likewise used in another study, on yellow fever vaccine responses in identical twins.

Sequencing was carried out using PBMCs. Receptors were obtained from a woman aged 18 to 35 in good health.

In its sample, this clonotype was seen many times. In DNA form, the CDR3 reads TGTGCCAGCAGTTTAGTCGGGGTAGATACGCAGTATTTT. Protein product: CASSLVGVDTQYF. The V and J genes are TRBV12-3 or TRBV12-4 and TRBJ2-3; D is perhaps TRBD2 (5 bases). This CDR3 contains 13 residues. Trimming shortened V by 1 base and J by 5 bases, and 7 bases separated the two germline ends.

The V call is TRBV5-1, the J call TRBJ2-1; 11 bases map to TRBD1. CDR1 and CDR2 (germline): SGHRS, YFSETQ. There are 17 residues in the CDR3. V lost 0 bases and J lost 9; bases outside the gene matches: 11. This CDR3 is CASSLGPSRDRGGEQFF. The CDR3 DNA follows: TGCGCCAGCAGCTTGGGCCCTTCCAGGGACAGGGGGGGTGAGCAGTTCTTC.

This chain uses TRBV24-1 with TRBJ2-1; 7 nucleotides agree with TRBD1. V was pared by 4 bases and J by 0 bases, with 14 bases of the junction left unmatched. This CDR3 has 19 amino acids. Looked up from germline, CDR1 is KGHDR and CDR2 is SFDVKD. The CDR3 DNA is TGTGCCACCAGTGAATCCGGGACAGCTTATTGGAACTCCTACAATGAGCAGTTCTTC. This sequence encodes CATSESGTAYWNSYNEQFF.

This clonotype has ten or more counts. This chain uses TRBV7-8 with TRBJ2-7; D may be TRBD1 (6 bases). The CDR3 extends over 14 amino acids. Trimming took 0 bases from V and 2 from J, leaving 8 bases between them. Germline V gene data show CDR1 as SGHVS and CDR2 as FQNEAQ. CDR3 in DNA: TGTGCCAGCAGCTTAGCGGGACAAGCCTACGAGCAGTACGTC. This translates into CASSLAGQAYEQYV.

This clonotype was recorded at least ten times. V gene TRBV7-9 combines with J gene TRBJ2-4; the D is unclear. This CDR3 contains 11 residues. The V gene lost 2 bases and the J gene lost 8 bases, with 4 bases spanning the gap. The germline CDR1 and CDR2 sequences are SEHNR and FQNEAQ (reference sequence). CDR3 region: CASSLFYIQYF. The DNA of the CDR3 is TGTGCCAGCAGCTTATTCTACATTCAGTACTTC.

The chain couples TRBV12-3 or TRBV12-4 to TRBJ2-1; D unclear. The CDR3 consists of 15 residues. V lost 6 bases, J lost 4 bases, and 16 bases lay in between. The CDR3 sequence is CASSRIFIGYNEQFF. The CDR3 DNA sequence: TGTGCCAGCAGCCGTATTTTCATTGGGTACAATGAGCAGTTCTTC.

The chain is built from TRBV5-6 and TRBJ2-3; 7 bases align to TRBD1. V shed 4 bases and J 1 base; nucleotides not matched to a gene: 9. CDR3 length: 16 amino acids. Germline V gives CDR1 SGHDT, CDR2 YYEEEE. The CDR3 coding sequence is TGTGCCAGCAGCCCGAACGGACAGGATCGCACAGATACGCAGTATTTT. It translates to CASSPNGQDRTDTQYF.

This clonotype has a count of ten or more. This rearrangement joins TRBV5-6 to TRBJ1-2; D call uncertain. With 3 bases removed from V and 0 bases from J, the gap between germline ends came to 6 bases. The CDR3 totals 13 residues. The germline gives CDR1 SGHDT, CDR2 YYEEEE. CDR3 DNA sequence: TGTGCCAGCAGCTCGTTAGCTAACTATGGCTACACCTTC. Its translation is CASSSLANYGYTF.

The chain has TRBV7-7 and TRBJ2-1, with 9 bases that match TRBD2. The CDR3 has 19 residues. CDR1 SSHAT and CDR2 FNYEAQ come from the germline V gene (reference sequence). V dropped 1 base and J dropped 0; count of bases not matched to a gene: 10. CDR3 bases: TGTGCCAGCAGCTTAGGGTTAGCGGGGGACCCCAGCTCCTACAATGAGCAGTTCTTC. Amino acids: CASSLGLAGDPSSYNEQFF. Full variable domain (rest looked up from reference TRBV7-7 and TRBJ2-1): GAGVSQSPRYKVTKRGQDVTLRCDPISSHATLYWYQQALGQGPEFLTYFNYEAQPDKSGLPSDRFSAERPEGSISTLTIQRTEQRDSAMYRCASSLGLAGDPSSYNEQFFGPGTRLTVL.

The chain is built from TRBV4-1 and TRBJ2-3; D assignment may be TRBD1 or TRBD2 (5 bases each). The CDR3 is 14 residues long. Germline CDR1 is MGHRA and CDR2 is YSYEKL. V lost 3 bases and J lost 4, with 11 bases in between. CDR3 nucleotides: TGCGCCAGCAGCCAGAGGGACGCCCCAGATACGCAGTATTTT. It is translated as CASSQRDAPDTQYF.

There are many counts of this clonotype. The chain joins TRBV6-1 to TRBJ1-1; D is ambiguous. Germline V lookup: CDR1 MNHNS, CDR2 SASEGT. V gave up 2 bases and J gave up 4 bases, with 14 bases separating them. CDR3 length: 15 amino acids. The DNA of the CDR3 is TGTGCCAGCAGTGAACTGGTGGGTCGAATCACTGAAGCTTTCTTT. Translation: CASSELVGRITEAFF.

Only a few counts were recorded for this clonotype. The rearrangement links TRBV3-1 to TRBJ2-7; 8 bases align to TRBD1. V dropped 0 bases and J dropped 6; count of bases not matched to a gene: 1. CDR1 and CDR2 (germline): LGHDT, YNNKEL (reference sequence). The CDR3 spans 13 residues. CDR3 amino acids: CASSQDQGAEQYV. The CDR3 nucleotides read TGTGCCAGCAGCCAAGATCAGGGGGCCGAGCAGTACGTC.

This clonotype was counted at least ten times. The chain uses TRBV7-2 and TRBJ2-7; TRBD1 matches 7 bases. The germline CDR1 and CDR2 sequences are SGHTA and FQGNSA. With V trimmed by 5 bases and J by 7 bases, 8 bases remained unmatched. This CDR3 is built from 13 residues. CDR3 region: CASSITGAGEQYF. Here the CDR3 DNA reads TGTGCCAGCAGCATAACAGGGGCCGGAGAGCAGTACTTC.

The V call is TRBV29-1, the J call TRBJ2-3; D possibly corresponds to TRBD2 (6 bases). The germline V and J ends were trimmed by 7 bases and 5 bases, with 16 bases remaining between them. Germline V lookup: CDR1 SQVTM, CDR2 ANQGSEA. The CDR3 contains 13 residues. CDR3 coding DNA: TGCAGCGCCGCGGACCAAGCGGGAGATACGCAGTATTTT. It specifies CSAADQAGDTQYF.

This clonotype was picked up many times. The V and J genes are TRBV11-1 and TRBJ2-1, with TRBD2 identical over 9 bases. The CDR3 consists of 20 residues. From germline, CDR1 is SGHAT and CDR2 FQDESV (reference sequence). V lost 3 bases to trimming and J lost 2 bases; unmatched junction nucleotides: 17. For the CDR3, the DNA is TGTGCCAGCAGCTTTTGGGGCGGGGTGGCTAGCGGGGAAACCTACAATGAGCAGTTCTTC. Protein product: CASSFWGGVASGETYNEQFF.

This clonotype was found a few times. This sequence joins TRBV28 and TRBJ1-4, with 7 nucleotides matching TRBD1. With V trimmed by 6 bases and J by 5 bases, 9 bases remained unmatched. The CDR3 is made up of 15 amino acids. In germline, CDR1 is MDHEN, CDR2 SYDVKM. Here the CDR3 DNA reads TGTGCCAGCAGATCCACCGGGACAGAGAATGAAAAACTGTTTTTT. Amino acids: CASRSTGTENEKLFF.

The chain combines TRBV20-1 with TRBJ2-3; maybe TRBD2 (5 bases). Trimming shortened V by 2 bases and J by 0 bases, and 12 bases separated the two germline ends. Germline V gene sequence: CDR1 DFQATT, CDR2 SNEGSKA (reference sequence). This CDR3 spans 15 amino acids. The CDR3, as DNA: TGCAGTGCTAGAATTAGCGAAGCTAGCACAGATACGCAGTATTTT. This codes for CSARISEASTDTQYF.

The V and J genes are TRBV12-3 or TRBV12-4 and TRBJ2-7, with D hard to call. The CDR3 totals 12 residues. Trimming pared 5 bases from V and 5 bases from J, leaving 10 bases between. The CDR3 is CASSRRADEQYF. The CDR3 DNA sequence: TGTGCCAGCAGTCGTCGTGCCGACGAGCAGTACTTC.

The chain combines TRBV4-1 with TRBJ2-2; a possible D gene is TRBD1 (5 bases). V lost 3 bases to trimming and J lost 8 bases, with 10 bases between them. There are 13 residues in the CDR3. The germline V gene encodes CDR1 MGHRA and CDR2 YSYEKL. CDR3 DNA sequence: TGCGCCAGCAGCCAGATGGGGCGAGGGGAGCTGTTTTTT. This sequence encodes CASSQMGRGELFF.

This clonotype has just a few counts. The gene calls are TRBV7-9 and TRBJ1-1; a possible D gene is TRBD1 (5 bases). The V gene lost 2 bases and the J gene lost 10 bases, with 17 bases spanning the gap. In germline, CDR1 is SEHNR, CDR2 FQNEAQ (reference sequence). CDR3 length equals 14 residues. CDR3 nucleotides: TGTGCCAGCAGCTTAAAACCGGGGGGGAGTGGAGCTTTCTTT. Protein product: CASSLKPGGSGAFF.

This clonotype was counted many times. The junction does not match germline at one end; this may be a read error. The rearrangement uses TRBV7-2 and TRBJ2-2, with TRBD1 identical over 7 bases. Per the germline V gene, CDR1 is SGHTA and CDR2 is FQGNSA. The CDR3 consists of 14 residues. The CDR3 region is CASSLGGHTGELFF. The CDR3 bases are TGTGCCAGCAGTTTAGGGGGCCACACCGGGGAGCTGTTTTTT.

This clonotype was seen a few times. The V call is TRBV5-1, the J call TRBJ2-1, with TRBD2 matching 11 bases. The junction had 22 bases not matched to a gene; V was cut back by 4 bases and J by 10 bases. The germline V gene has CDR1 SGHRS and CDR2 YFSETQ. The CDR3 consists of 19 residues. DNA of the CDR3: TGCGCCAGCAGCCCCGGCGTTCTAGCGGGGGGCTTCTTCCCCGGGGAGCAGTTCTTC. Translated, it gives CASSPGVLAGGFFPGEQFF. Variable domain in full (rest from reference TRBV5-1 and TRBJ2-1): KAGVTQTPRYLIKTRGQQVTLSCSPISGHRSVSWYQQTPGQGLQFLFEYFSETQRNKGNFPGRFSGRQFSNSRSEMNVSTLELGDSALYLCASSPGVLAGGFFPGEQFFGPGTRLTVL.

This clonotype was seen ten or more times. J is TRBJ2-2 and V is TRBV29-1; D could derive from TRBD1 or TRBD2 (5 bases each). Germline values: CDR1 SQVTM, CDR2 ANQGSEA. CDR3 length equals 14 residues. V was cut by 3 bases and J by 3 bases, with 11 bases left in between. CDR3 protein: CSVEKGTHTGELFF. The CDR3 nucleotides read TGCAGCGTTGAGAAAGGGACGCACACCGGGGAGCTGTTTTTT.

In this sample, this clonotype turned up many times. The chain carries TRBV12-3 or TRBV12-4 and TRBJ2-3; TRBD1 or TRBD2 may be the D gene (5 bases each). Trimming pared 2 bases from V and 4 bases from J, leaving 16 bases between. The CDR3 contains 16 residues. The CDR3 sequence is CASSLMGPTLPDTQYF. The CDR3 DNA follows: TGTGCCAGCAGTTTAATGGGACCTACCTTGCCAGATACGCAGTATTTT.

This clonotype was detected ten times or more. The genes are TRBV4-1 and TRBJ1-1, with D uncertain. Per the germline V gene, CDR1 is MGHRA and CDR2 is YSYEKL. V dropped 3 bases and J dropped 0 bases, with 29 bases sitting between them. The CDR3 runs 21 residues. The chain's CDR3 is CASSQFQVFGHGSALNTEAFF. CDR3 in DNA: TGCGCCAGCAGCCAGTTTCAGGTGTTCGGTCACGGGTCGGCCTTGAACACTGAAGCTTTCTTT.

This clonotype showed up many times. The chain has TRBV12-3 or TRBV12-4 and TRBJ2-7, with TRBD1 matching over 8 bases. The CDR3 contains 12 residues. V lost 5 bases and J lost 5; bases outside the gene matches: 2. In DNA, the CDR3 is TGTGCCAGCAGTGACAGGGGCAACGAGCAGTACTTC. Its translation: CASSDRGNEQYF.